The 13 T cell receptor beta chains given below trace back to one sample, sequenced in a study of glioma-infiltrating T cells. The iRepertoire nested amplicon-rescue multiplex PCR amplified TCR alpha and beta CDR3s from RNA. A single record per CDR3 protein comes from TCRdb applying MiXCR to the multiplex PCR reads. The table shows tens of thousands of distinct CDR3 sequences, with around 40% occurring only once. What was sequenced was glioma tissue, nonneoplastic brain tissue, or PBMCs (not recorded which). These receptors originate from a human donor with low-grade glioma or glioblastoma, undergoing nonglioma brain surgery, or in good health (not recorded which).

This clonotype occurred many times. The chain employs TRBV10-3 and TRBJ1-1; 8 bases are a match to TRBD1. J gave up 4 bases and V 9 bases, and 7 bases lay outside the gene matches. Germline CDR1 reads ENHRY; CDR2 reads SYGVKD. The CDR3 consists of 13 residues. CDR3 DNA: TGTGCCATGGGACAGGAAATTGGCACTGAAGCTTTCTTT. It yields the protein CAMGQEIGTEAFF.

V and J are TRBV28 and TRBJ1-1, with 8 bases fitting TRBD1. The ends lost 8 bases at V and 9 bases at J; junction bases unmatched: 14. The CDR3 length is 14 residues. Germline CDR1 MDHEN, CDR2 SYDVKM. The CDR3 here is CASHPPRQGAKAFF. The CDR3 bases are TGTGCCAGCCATCCCCCTAGGCAGGGGGCTAAAGCTTTCTTT. Complete variable domain (other parts from reference TRBV28 and TRBJ1-1): DVKVTQSSRYLVKRTGEKVFLECVQDMDHENMFWYRQDPGLGLRLIYFSYDVKMKEKGDIPEGYSVSREKKERFSLILESASTNQTSMYLCASHPPRQGAKAFFGQGTRLTVV.

The chain has TRBV6-5 and TRBJ1-6; 7 bases line up with TRBD1. V was clipped by 2 bases and J by 5 bases; unmatched bases: 12. This CDR3 spans 18 amino acids. Germline V CDR1 and CDR2: MNHEY, SVGAGI. The CDR3 reads CASSYSPSTGTNNSPLHF. The CDR3 DNA sequence: TGTGCCAGCAGTTACAGTCCATCGACAGGGACAAATAATTCACCCCTCCACTTT.

In this sample, this clonotype turned up many times. This chain links TRBV20-1 with TRBJ2-5; D uncertain. CDR1 is DFQATT and CDR2 is SNEGSKA in the germline V gene (reference sequence). V gave up 2 bases and J gave up 2 bases, with 12 bases separating them. This CDR3 comprises 14 residues. The CDR3 nucleotides read TGCAGTGCTAGAAGGCGTCTGTTACAAGAGACCCAGTACTTC. This encodes CSARRRLLQETQYF.

As regards this clonotype: Being one base from a much bigger clone, this may be a read error. The V call is TRBV5-1, the J call TRBJ1-1; 7 nucleotides agree with TRBD1. The V gene's germline CDR1 is SGHRS and CDR2 YFSETQ. With 4 bases clipped from V and 5 bases from J, the junction kept 14 bases outside the gene matches. The CDR3 is 16 residues long. The DNA of the CDR3 is TGCGCCAGCAGCACAACGAATACAGGGGTAAGGACTGAAGCTTTCTTT. It encodes CASSTTNTGVRTEAFF.

V and J are TRBV6-5 and TRBJ1-5, with D possibly being TRBD1 (5 bases). The CDR3 length is 15 residues. Trimming took off 4 bases at V and 10 bases at J, with 20 bases between the two ends. Germline V gives CDR1 MNHEY, CDR2 SVGAGI. The DNA of the CDR3 is TGTGCCAGCAGTTCCTCTGCAGGGTATGGTCACCCCCAGCATTTT. Its protein is CASSSSAGYGHPQHF.

The sample holds many counts of this clonotype. The V and J genes are TRBV14 and TRBJ2-1; D gene unclear. CDR3 length: 14 amino acids. The germline V gene encodes CDR1 SGHDN and CDR2 FVKESK. The V end was cut by 7 bases, the J end by 0 bases, with 10 bases between. The CDR3 region is CASTSDISYNEQFF. Here the CDR3 DNA reads TGTGCCAGCACCAGTGACATCTCCTACAATGAGCAGTTCTTC.

A note on this clonotype: A much bigger clone sits one base away, suggesting this may be a read error. This chain links TRBV3-1 with TRBJ1-6; D is ambiguous. This CDR3 is 13 amino acids long. Germline CDR1 and CDR2: LGHDT and YNNKEL (reference sequence). CDR3 residues: CASSQDLHSPFHF. CDR3 bases: TGTGCCAGCAGCCAAGATCTGCACTCACCCTTCCACTTT.

This clonotype came up a few times. The rearrangement uses TRBV29-1 and TRBJ2-7; 11 nucleotides agree with TRBD2. This CDR3 has 12 residues. The germline V gene has CDR1 SQVTM and CDR2 ANQGSEA. V was clipped by 4 bases and J by 7 bases; unmatched bases: 3. CDR3 nucleotide sequence: TGCAGCGTTGTTAGCGGGAGGGCAGAGCAGTACTTC. As protein: CSVVSGRAEQYF.

The gene calls are TRBV5-1 and TRBJ2-5; a weak D match, TRBD2 (6 bases). Per the germline V gene, CDR1 is SGHRS and CDR2 is YFSETQ. The CDR3 runs 15 residues. Trimming left V 0 bases short and J 4 bases short, with 13 bases between. CDR3 coding DNA: TGCGCCAGCAGCTTGGATAGGGCCGGGGGAGAGACCCAGTACTTC. Amino acids: CASSLDRAGGETQYF.

This clonotype was counted many times. The chain uses TRBV19 and TRBJ1-5; no clear D gene. V was pared by 3 bases and J by 0 bases, with 9 bases between. Germline values: CDR1 LNHDA, CDR2 SQIVND (reference sequence). This CDR3 contains 15 residues. The chain's CDR3 is CASSIQRNSNQPQHF. CDR3 nucleotides: TGTGCCAGTAGTATCCAGCGTAATAGCAATCAGCCCCAGCATTTT.

This clonotype was seen only a few times. The chain combines TRBV3-1 with TRBJ2-1; D tentatively fits TRBD1 or TRBD2 (6 bases each). This CDR3 contains 15 residues. Trimming removed 0 bases from V and 9 bases from J, with 15 bases in between. Germline V gene lookup returns CDR1 LGHDT and CDR2 YNNKEL (reference sequence). The CDR3 sequence: CASSQEWGALFEQFF. DNA for the CDR3: TGTGCCAGCAGCCAAGAGTGGGGGGCCCTCTTTGAGCAGTTCTTC.

This clonotype was counted at least ten times. The chain couples TRBV4-1 to TRBJ2-3, with 10 bases identical to TRBD1. The CDR3 consists of 16 residues. The trim removed 0 bases at V and 1 base at J, leaving 1 base unmatched. Germline CDR1 MGHRA, CDR2 YSYEKL. The CDR3: CASSQEGTGGTDTQYF. CDR3 bases: TGCGCCAGCAGCCAAGAAGGGACAGGGGGCACAGATACGCAGTATTTT.